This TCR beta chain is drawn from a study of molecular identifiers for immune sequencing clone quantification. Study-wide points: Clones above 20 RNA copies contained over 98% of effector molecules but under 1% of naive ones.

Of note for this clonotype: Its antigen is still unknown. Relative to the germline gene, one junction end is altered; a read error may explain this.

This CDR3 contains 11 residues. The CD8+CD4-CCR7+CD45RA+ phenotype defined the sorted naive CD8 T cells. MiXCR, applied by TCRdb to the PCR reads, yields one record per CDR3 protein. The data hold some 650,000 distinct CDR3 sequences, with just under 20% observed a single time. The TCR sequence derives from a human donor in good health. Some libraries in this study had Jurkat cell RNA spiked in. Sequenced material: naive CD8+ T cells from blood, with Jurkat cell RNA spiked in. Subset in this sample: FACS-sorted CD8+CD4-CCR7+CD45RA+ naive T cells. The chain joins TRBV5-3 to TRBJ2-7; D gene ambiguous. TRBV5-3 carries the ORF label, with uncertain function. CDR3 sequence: CAGSLAGERYF. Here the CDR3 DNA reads TGTGCCGGCAGCTTGGCCGGCGAGCGGTACTTC.